This TCR beta chain was captured by sequencing in a study of chemoradiotherapy in HPV16-positive cancers. Germline V gives CDR1 LGHNA, CDR2 YSLEER. Trimming removed 1 base from V and 4 bases from J, with 19 bases in between. The CDR3 contains 17 residues. Study-level findings and limits: For HPV16-positive patients, expanding HPV-responsive T cells associated with longer recurrence-free survival.

Regarding this clone: Its target is unknown.

Over chemoradiotherapy, repertoires were sampled more than once. Generated by immunoSEQ multiplex PCR, the TCRdb table keeps only in-frame clones and is missing some. In the table there are roughly 15,000 clones, just under 80% of which are singletons. This chain uses TRBV4-3 with TRBJ1-2; D is undetermined. This material was collected from a patient who underwent chemoradiotherapy. This receptor was identified in a human donor with HPV-associated anogenital cancer. The CDR3 region is CASSQGYAIGQSYGYTF. The CDR3 coding sequence is TGCGCCAGCAGCCAAGGTTACGCAATCGGCCAGAGCTATGGCTACACCTTC.